This T cell receptor (beta chain) was identified in a study of cytomegalovirus exposure and HLA in healthy donors (dated by TCRdb to 2015 to 2018). Looking at the study overall: According to a later analysis, the approximately 120 validation repertoires were produced on the same platform as the 680 or so repertoires of the first cohort. The study aimed to test whether signatures of past pathogen exposure could be identified by cataloging public T cell receptors. Besides the first cohort of around 670 subjects, a separate validation cohort made up of about 120 different subjects was used. The study combined high-throughput TCR immunosequencing, statistical association of individual TCRs with disease status, and machine learning to predict cytomegalovirus infection status. Study-wide findings and limitations: The authors suggested that the approach could potentially be generalized to other disease states and immunological phenotypes. Across donors, most TCR sequences were observed very rarely, whereas some public TCRs were present in many individuals. In the study, some 180 TCR beta chains were listed as associated with cytomegalovirus. Cytomegalovirus status was reported to be diagnosed by the classifier with high specificity and sensitivity in both the original and validation cohorts. In vitro tests confirmed that a few of the cytomegalovirus-associated TCR beta chains recognize cytomegalovirus antigens. Of the cluster scores, 90% to 95% were above 0 in a later analysis, which found that TCRs clustered in the first cohort also tended to co-occur in the 120 validation repertoires. A later analysis had no HLA typing for the validation cohort, so co-occurrence there was scored across all 130 or so repertoires.

Concerning this clone: Which antigen it targets is not known. It has no much larger one-base neighbor in the sample; base qualities were not kept.

Separate from the roughly 650-subject first cohort, the validation cohort of 95 to 150 subjects was the group to which the donors belonged. Libraries were prepared through the immunoSEQ multiplex PCR assay. Processing in the source paper ran as follows. A statistical classification framework was built to diagnose cytomegalovirus status from the catalog of TCR beta chain sequences. Entries here come from immuneACCESS through TCRdb and include only in-frame sequences with V and J called. Some clones fail to appear in such tables; in the studies checked, an unresolved V gene covers under half of the shortfall, and the cause of the remainder is unknown. Clone size and V and J calls were adopted from that table, with D and trimming inferred from the DNA. The sample table shows 350,000 or so clones, and just over 85% are seen once. Around 0.8% of the sample belongs to the ten largest clones. Trimming takes 8 bases from V and 1 base from J, and the germline ends sit 8 bases apart. CDR1 and CDR2 were assigned from the germline V gene as LGHNT and FRNRAP. The CDR3 holds 12 amino acids from the cysteine to the phenylalanine. Only CDR3 DNA remains: 36 bases, in frame from the first base.

This receptor was obtained from a woman between 18 and 29 years old in good health and CMV-seronegative. Rearrangement joined TRBV12-5 to TRBJ2-5; a confident D gene designation cannot be given. Sequencing was done on a sample of PBMCs. The nucleotide sequence reads TGTGCTAGTAGAGGAGTCCAAGAGACCCAGTACTTC. It translates as CASRGVQETQYF.